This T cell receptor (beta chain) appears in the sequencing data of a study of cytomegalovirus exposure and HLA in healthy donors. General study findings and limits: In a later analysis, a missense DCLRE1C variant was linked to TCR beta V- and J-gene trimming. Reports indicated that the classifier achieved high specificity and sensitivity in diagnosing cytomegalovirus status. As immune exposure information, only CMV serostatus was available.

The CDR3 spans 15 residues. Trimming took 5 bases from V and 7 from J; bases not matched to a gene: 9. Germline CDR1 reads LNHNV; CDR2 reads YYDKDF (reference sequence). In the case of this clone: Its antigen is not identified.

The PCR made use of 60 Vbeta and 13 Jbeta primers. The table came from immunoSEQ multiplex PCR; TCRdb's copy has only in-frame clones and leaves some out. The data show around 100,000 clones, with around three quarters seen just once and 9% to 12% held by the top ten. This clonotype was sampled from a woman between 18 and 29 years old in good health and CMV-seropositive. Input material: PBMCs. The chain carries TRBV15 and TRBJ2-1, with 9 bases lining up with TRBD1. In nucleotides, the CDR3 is TGTGCCACCAGCCGCCGGGACAGGGTAGTAAATGAGCAGTTCTTC. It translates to CATSRRDRVVNEQFF.